Listed here are 27 T cell receptor beta chains from one sample, sequenced in a study of blood T cell repertoires in COVID-19. Libraries were prepared by immunoSEQ multiplex PCR; TCRdb keeps only in-frame clonotypes and omits some of them. The sample contains around 100,000 clones, over 75% of which appear only once. Sequenced sample: peripheral blood. The receptors stem from a man between 65 and 85 years old with active or convalescent COVID-19.

The chain employs TRBV25-1 and TRBJ2-6; D is perhaps TRBD1 (6 bases). The CDR3 loop spans 14 amino acids. Trimming removed 9 bases from V and 0 bases from J, with 9 bases in between. CDR1 and CDR2 (germline): MGHDK, SYGVNS. CDR3 sequence (DNA): TGTGCCAGTACACAGGGCTCTGGGGCCAACGTCCTGACTTTC. Translated, it gives CASTQGSGANVLTF.

The chain recombines TRBV5-1 with TRBJ1-1; D perhaps matches TRBD1 (5 bases). Germline V gene data show CDR1 as SGHRS and CDR2 as YFSETQ. The CDR3 is made up of 16 amino acids. The V end was cut by 2 bases, the J end by 2 bases, with 16 bases between. This chain's CDR3 is CASSLGDSPGNTEAFF. The DNA for the CDR3 is TGCGCCAGCAGCTTAGGGGACTCACCGGGAAACACTGAAGCTTTCTTT.

The chain has TRBV28 and TRBJ1-2; 8 positions match TRBD1. J lost 6 bases, V lost 1 base, and 10 bases had no gene match. The CDR3 loop spans 16 amino acids. CDR1 is MDHEN, CDR2 SYDVKM, per germline. The CDR3 DNA sequence: TGTGCCAGCAGTTTATCATCAGGGGGCCTTAGACATGGCTACACCTTC. Its protein product is CASSLSSGGLRHGYTF.

This chain uses TRBV2 with TRBJ2-5; TRBD2 aligns across 7 bases. There are 12 residues in the CDR3. CDR1 is SNHLY and CDR2 is FYNNEI in the germline V gene. Trimming cost V 4 bases and J 4 bases; bases outside gene matches: 0. CDR3 loop: CASSGEGETQYF. In DNA, the CDR3 is TGTGCCAGCAGTGGGGAGGGAGAGACCCAGTACTTC.

This clone was counted a single time. The gene calls are TRBV5-1 and TRBJ1-2, with a possible D match to TRBD1 (5 bases). From germline, CDR1 is SGHRS and CDR2 YFSETQ. V was trimmed by 0 bases and J by 4 bases, leaving 13 bases between them. The CDR3 runs to 15 residues. CDR3 region: CASSLDRSVGYGYTF. The CDR3 coding sequence is TGCGCCAGCAGCTTGGACAGGTCGGTCGGCTATGGCTACACCTTC.

The gene calls are TRBV30 and TRBJ2-2, with a possible D match to TRBD2 (6 bases). Per the germline V gene, CDR1 is GTSNPN and CDR2 is SVGIG (reference sequence). This CDR3 comprises 15 residues. V lost 5 bases and J lost 2, with 15 bases in between. The CDR3 DNA follows: TGTGCCTGGCTGCCGGGACTGACTAACACCGGGGAGCTGTTTTTT. Translation: CAWLPGLTNTGELFF. The full variable domain, rest sourced from reference TRBV30 and TRBJ2-2, is SQTIHQWPATLVQPVGSPLSLECTVEGTSNPNLYWYRQAAGRGLQLLFYSVGIGQISSEVPQNLSASRPQDRQFILSSKKLLLSDSGFYLCAWLPGLTNTGELFFGEGSRLTVL.

The V and J genes are TRBV30 and TRBJ1-5; 8 nucleotides line up with TRBD1. Germline V gene lookup returns CDR1 GTSNPN and CDR2 SVGIG (reference sequence). The CDR3 totals 13 residues. V lost 4 bases and J lost 3; bases outside the gene matches: 2. The CDR3 reads CAWTGGPNQPQHF. The CDR3 bases are TGTGCCTGGACAGGGGGCCCCAATCAGCCCCAGCATTTT.

The chain recombines TRBV6-5 with TRBJ2-7; 9 bases fit TRBD2. The CDR3 totals 14 residues. CDR1 and CDR2 (germline): MNHEY, SVGAGI. With 10 bases clipped from V and 3 bases from J, the junction kept 10 bases outside the gene matches. CDR3 sequence: CATTPGTSIYEQYF. CDR3 coding DNA: TGTGCCACCACGCCAGGGACTAGCATCTACGAGCAGTACTTC.

This clone has at least ten counts. The CDR3 loop is CASSPMGGADTQYF. CDR3 DNA sequence: TGTGCCAGCAGCCCGATGGGGGGTGCCGATACGCAGTATTTT. J is TRBJ2-3 and V is TRBV7-8; TRBD2 is a possible D gene (6 bases). Trimming removed 5 bases from V and 6 bases from J, with 15 bases in between. This CDR3 has 14 residues. Germline lookup yields CDR1 SGHVS and CDR2 FQNEAQ.

The chain links TRBV12-5 to TRBJ1-5; perhaps TRBD1 as D (6 bases). Germline V gives CDR1 LGHNT, CDR2 FRNRAP. Trimming pared 1 base from V and 2 bases from J, leaving 15 bases between. The CDR3 is made up of 17 amino acids. In DNA form, the CDR3 reads TGTGCTAGTGGTTTGGCCCCCTCGCGGACAGGCAATCAGCCCCAGCATTTT. This sequence encodes CASGLAPSRTGNQPQHF. Looking up the rest from reference TRBV12-5 and TRBJ1-5 gives the full variable domain: DARVTQTPRHKVTEMGQEVTMRCQPILGHNTVFWYRQTMMQGLELLAYFRNRAPLDDSGMPKDRFSAEMPDATLATLKIQPSEPRDSAVYFCASGLAPSRTGNQPQHFGDGTRLSIL.

The genes are TRBV5-1 and TRBJ2-1, with 7 bases lining up with TRBD2. Unmatched junction bases numbered 10, after V lost 7 bases and J lost 6 bases. Germline V gives CDR1 SGHRS, CDR2 YFSETQ. The CDR3 is 14 residues long. The CDR3 region has the DNA TGCGCCAGCGGGAAGGAGCGGGGTAGCAATGAGCAGTTCTTC. Protein sequence: CASGKERGSNEQFF.

This clone was counted between two and nine times. The V call is TRBV7-8, the J call TRBJ2-1; TRBD1 matches at 7 bases. The germline gives CDR1 SGHVS, CDR2 FQNEAQ. V dropped 5 bases and J dropped 0; count of bases not matched to a gene: 4. The CDR3 runs 15 residues. Written as DNA, the CDR3 is TGTGCCAGCAGCCTACAGGGGAGCTCCTACAATGAGCAGTTCTTC. As protein: CASSLQGSSYNEQFF. Filled out from reference TRBV7-8 and TRBJ2-1, the complete variable domain reads GAGVSQSPRYKVAKRGQDVALRCDPISGHVSLFWYQQALGQGPEFLTYFQNEAQLDKSGLPSDRFFAERPEGSVSTLKIQRTQQEDSAVYLCASSLQGSSYNEQFFGPGTRLTVL.

The J gene is TRBJ1-5, the V gene TRBV19, with 9 bases matching TRBD1. Losses at the gene ends were 8 bases for V and 10 bases for J; bases not matched to a gene: 6. Germline values: CDR1 LNHDA, CDR2 SQIVND (reference sequence). The CDR3 extends over 12 amino acids. The CDR3 DNA follows: TGTGCCAGTGCCGGGACAGGGAAACCCCAGCATTTT. It encodes CASAGTGKPQHF.

This clone was detected many times. Other DNA sequences in the same sample also yield this CDR3. The V call is TRBV28, the J call TRBJ2-4, with D perhaps matching TRBD2 (5 bases). CDR1 and CDR2 from the germline V gene are MDHEN and SYDVKM. V was shortened by 2 bases and J by 0 bases, with 5 bases between the two germline ends. This CDR3 is 14 amino acids long. The CDR3 DNA reads TGTGCCAGCAGTTTAGCGGGAGCCAAAAACATTCAGTACTTC. The encoded protein is CASSLAGAKNIQYF. Based on the CDR3 plus reference TRBV28 and TRBJ2-4, the full variable domain is DVKVTQSSRYLVKRTGEKVFLECVQDMDHENMFWYRQDPGLGLRLIYFSYDVKMKEKGDIPEGYSVSREKKERFSLILESASTNQTSMYLCASSLAGAKNIQYFGAGTRLSVL.

This clone was recorded a few times. The chain couples TRBV6-4 to TRBJ2-1; 7 bases align to TRBD2. V trimming: 5 bases; J trimming: 7 bases; junction bases outside the gene matches: 8. The CDR3 covers 14 residues. Germline V gene sequence: CDR1 MRHNA, CDR2 SNTAGT. CDR3 sequence (DNA): TGTGCCAGCAGTCTAGCGGTGGGTACGAATGAGCAGTTCTTC. Protein: CASSLAVGTNEQFF.

The chain links TRBV5-1 to TRBJ2-7, with 8 bases aligning to TRBD1. V lost 4 bases and J lost 3; bases outside the gene matches: 3. This CDR3 comprises 13 residues. Germline loops: CDR1 SGHRS, CDR2 YFSETQ. The CDR3 DNA reads as TGCGCCAGCAGCGGCGGACAGGGCTACGAGCAGTACTTC. Translated: CASSGGQGYEQYF.

Here the CDR3 reads CASSPYTGNTEAFF. The CDR3 DNA sequence: TGTGCCAGCAGCCCCTATACAGGGAACACTGAAGCTTTCTTT. V and J are TRBV5-6 and TRBJ1-1, with D perhaps matching TRBD1 (5 bases). The CDR3 length is 14 residues. Germline CDR1 and CDR2: SGHDT and YYEEEE. V lost 4 bases to trimming and J lost 1 base, with 11 bases between them.

The chain has TRBV5-5 and TRBJ2-7; 8 bases are a match to TRBD1. Germline CDR1 and CDR2: SGHKS and YYEKEE (reference sequence). The CDR3 runs 15 residues. V shed 4 bases and J 2 bases; nucleotides not matched to a gene: 8. CDR3 loop: CASSHSGTGPYEQYF. DNA for the CDR3: TGTGCCAGCAGCCACTCCGGGACAGGCCCCTACGAGCAGTACTTC.

This clone has a handful of counts. The chain links TRBV5-5 to TRBJ2-1; the D gene is possibly TRBD2 (6 bases). From germline, CDR1 is SGHKS and CDR2 YYEKEE (reference sequence). V was cut by 2 bases and J by 0 bases, with 9 bases left in between. The CDR3 length is 15 residues. The CDR3 is CASSFREPSYNEQFF. In DNA, the CDR3 is TGTGCCAGCAGCTTTCGGGAGCCCTCCTACAATGAGCAGTTCTTC.

This clone was found once. V usage is TRBV19 and J usage is TRBJ1-5; 11 bases are shared with TRBD1. Trimming took 6 bases from V and 0 from J; bases not matched to a gene: 10. The germline V gene has CDR1 LNHDA and CDR2 SQIVND (reference sequence). CDR3 length: 18 residues. The CDR3 loop reads CASRIGQGAFYSNQPQHF. CDR3 nucleotide sequence: TGTGCCAGTAGAATCGGACAGGGGGCTTTTTATAGCAATCAGCCCCAGCATTTT.

V usage is TRBV24-1 and J usage is TRBJ2-5; TRBD1 matches at 7 bases. CDR3 length: 13 amino acids. In germline, CDR1 is KGHDR, CDR2 SFDVKD. The ends lost 7 bases at V and 2 bases at J; junction bases unmatched: 3. CDR3 bases: TGTGCCACCAGCTCGGGACAGCAAGAGACCCAGTACTTC. Translated: CATSSGQQETQYF.

The chain combines TRBV5-1 with TRBJ2-1; 10 bases match TRBD1. CDR3 length: 15 residues. Losses at the gene ends were 4 bases for V and 6 bases for J; bases not matched to a gene: 7. Germline V CDR1 and CDR2: SGHRS, YFSETQ. In DNA form, the CDR3 reads TGCGCCAGCAGCCAAGGACAGGGGGGGTCCAATGAGCAGTTCTTC. It encodes CASSQGQGGSNEQFF.

This chain joins TRBV7-9 and TRBJ2-7, with a possible D match to TRBD1 (6 bases). Germline V lookup: CDR1 SEHNR, CDR2 FQNEAQ (reference sequence). The CDR3 contains 13 residues. The V end was cut by 6 bases, the J end by 2 bases, with 11 bases between. The DNA for the CDR3 is TGTGCCAGCAGAACTGGACAGACCTACGAGCAGTACTTC. This gives the protein CASRTGQTYEQYF.

This clone was counted a few times. The chain combines TRBV19 with TRBJ1-4, with D uncertain. In germline, CDR1 is LNHDA, CDR2 SQIVND (reference sequence). This CDR3 is built from 16 residues. Trimming left V 3 bases short and J 0 bases short, with 11 bases between. The CDR3 bases are TGTGCCAGTAGTATCCTCGGGAGTCCAACTAATGAAAAACTGTTTTTT. It encodes CASSILGSPTNEKLFF.

The chain links TRBV5-1 to TRBJ2-1, with 10 bases aligning to TRBD2. This CDR3 is built from 19 residues. V gave up 1 base and J gave up 0 bases; unmatched junction bases: 10. Germline V CDR1 and CDR2: SGHRS, YFSETQ. CDR3 in DNA: TGCGCCAGCAGCTTGACTAGCGGGACCCTGCCTGGCTCCTACAATGAGCAGTTCTTC. Translation: CASSLTSGTLPGSYNEQFF. The whole variable domain, filled in from reference TRBV5-1 and TRBJ2-1, reads KAGVTQTPRYLIKTRGQQVTLSCSPISGHRSVSWYQQTPGQGLQFLFEYFSETQRNKGNFPGRFSGRQFSNSRSEMNVSTLELGDSALYLCASSLTSGTLPGSYNEQFFGPGTRLTVL.

CDR3 in DNA: TGTGCCACCAGCACCCACAGGAGTGGCTACACCTTC. This codes for CATSTHRSGYTF. This sequence joins TRBV24-1 and TRBJ1-2, with D maybe TRBD1 (5 bases). The V gene's germline CDR1 is KGHDR and CDR2 SFDVKD. V dropped 7 bases and J dropped 7 bases, with 12 bases sitting between them. The length of the CDR3 is 12 residues.

The table lists this clone with a few counts. The CDR3: CASSQTRDRSPDEQYF. The CDR3 DNA is TGTGCCAGCAGCCAAACGAGAGACAGGAGTCCCGACGAGCAGTACTTC. The chain employs TRBV3-1 (or the pseudogene TRBV3-2) and TRBJ2-7; tentatively, D is TRBD1 (6 bases). V lost 2 bases to trimming and J lost 5 bases, with 19 bases between them. Germline loops: CDR1 LGHDT, CDR2 YNNKEL (reference sequence). This CDR3 is 16 amino acids long.